This passage covers 17 T cell receptor beta chains from one sample sequenced in a study of blood T cells in healthy people across ages. PCR was performed a second time for roughly 7 to 11 cycles using a sample-barcoded 5' primer and a J-beta primer mix. TCRdb re-called the 5' RACE reads through MiXCR, storing one row per CDR3 protein. The top ten clones hold less than 0.75% of a sample with around 1,000,000 distinct CDR3 sequences, about 25% of them seen once. This same sample was also part of a study on T cells of mothers and their children.

Sequenced input: blood. These receptors were taken from a girl aged 2-10 years in good health.

CDR3 DNA: TGTGCCAGCAGCTCACGGTATTCGGGAGGTACTGAAGCTTTCTTT. It translates to CASSSRYSGGTEAFF. The chain joins TRBV11-1 to TRBJ1-1; D not resolved. The CDR3 extends over 15 amino acids. CDR1 SGHAT and CDR2 FQDESV come from the germline V gene (reference sequence). V lost 4 bases, J lost 5 bases, and 17 bases lay in between.

The V gene is TRBV12-3 or TRBV12-4, the J gene TRBJ1-1; 9 bases map to TRBD1. This CDR3 is 16 amino acids long. V lost 3 bases, J lost 0 bases, and 5 bases stayed unmatched. The CDR3 DNA follows: TGTGCCAGCAGTTTCCGGACAGGGGTCATGAACACTGAAGCTTTCTTT. Amino acids: CASSFRTGVMNTEAFF.

The sample holds a few counts of this clonotype. V usage is TRBV4-1 and J usage is TRBJ1-1; 9 nucleotides line up with TRBD1. There are 16 residues in the CDR3. With V trimmed by 5 bases and J by 0 bases, 7 bases remained unmatched. Germline CDR1 reads MGHRA; CDR2 reads YSYEKL. CDR3 loop: CASSFGQGNMNTEAFF. The CDR3 region has the DNA TGCGCCAGCAGCTTCGGACAGGGGAATATGAACACTGAAGCTTTCTTT.

This clonotype has a handful of counts. Here the CDR3 reads CASRLTSGEINEQFF. In DNA, the CDR3 is TGTGCCAGCAGGCTAACTAGCGGGGAGATCAATGAGCAGTTCTTC. V usage is TRBV27 and J usage is TRBJ2-5; TRBD2 aligns across 10 bases. The DNA end is more similar to TRBJ2-1, so the J call may be wrong. Germline lookup yields CDR1 MNHEY and CDR2 SMNVEV (reference sequence). The CDR3 has 15 amino acids.

This clonotype came up a few times. The chain is built from TRBV20-1 and TRBJ2-5; possibly TRBD1 for D (5 bases). Trimming cost V 5 bases and J 4 bases, with 14 bases left between them. CDR1 and CDR2 (germline): DFQATT, SNEGSKA (reference sequence). The CDR3 length is 13 residues. The CDR3 sequence is CSAQVGVRETQYF. CDR3 in DNA: TGCAGTGCTCAAGTAGGGGTCCGAGAGACCCAGTACTTC.

The V and J genes are TRBV3-1 and TRBJ1-5; no definite D call. V was shortened by 3 bases and J by 3 bases, with 6 bases between the two germline ends. Germline V gene data show CDR1 as LGHDT and CDR2 as YNNKEL (reference sequence). This CDR3 has 13 amino acids. CDR3 protein: CASSQVINQPQHF. Here the CDR3 DNA reads TGTGCCAGCAGCCAGGTAATCAATCAGCCCCAGCATTTT.

The rearrangement joins TRBV3-1 to TRBJ2-5, with D possibly called TRBD1 or TRBD2 (5 bases each). The V and J ends lost 2 bases and 1 base respectively, with 11 bases between them. This CDR3 has 15 amino acids. The V gene's germline CDR1 is LGHDT and CDR2 YNNKEL (reference sequence). CDR3 protein: CASSQIVGTQETQYF. As DNA, the CDR3 is TGTGCCAGCAGCCAAATTGTTGGGACCCAAGAGACCCAGTACTTC.

This clonotype was seen a handful of times. The rearrangement joins TRBV4-2 to TRBJ2-3; D is possibly TRBD2 (7 bases). The V gene lost 8 bases and the J gene lost 2 bases, with 17 bases spanning the gap. The length of the CDR3 is 15 residues. Germline loops: CDR1 LGHNA, CDR2 YNFKEQ. The CDR3 here is CASGKEGGSTDTQYF. The CDR3 DNA reads TGTGCCAGCGGCAAAGAGGGGGGGTCCACAGATACGCAGTATTTT.

The rearrangement joins TRBV19 to TRBJ2-1; maybe TRBD2 (7 bases). The V end was cut by 8 bases, the J end by 4 bases, with 18 bases between. Per the germline V gene, CDR1 is LNHDA and CDR2 is SQIVND (reference sequence). The CDR3 consists of 15 residues. The CDR3 sequence: CASRFGGASYNEQFF. The CDR3 DNA follows: TGTGCCAGTCGCTTTGGGGGGGCCTCATACAATGAGCAGTTCTTC. Supplemented by reference TRBV19 and TRBJ2-1, the full variable domain reads DGGITQSPKYLFRKEGQNVTLSCEQNLNHDAMYWYRQDPGQGLRLIYYSQIVNDFQKGDIAEGYSVSREKKESFPLTVTSAQKNPTAFYLCASRFGGASYNEQFFGPGTRLTVL.

CDR3 nucleotide sequence: TGTGCCACCAGTGATTTTGTAGCGGGAAATCCTACCCCGGGCACAGATACGCAGTATTTT. This codes for CATSDFVAGNPTPGTDTQYF. V usage is TRBV24-1 and J usage is TRBJ2-3, with 8 bases lining up with TRBD2. CDR3 length equals 20 residues. Germline lookup yields CDR1 KGHDR and CDR2 SFDVKD. Trimming removed 1 base from V and 1 base from J; junction bases left unmatched: 15.

This chain joins TRBV7-2 and TRBJ1-1, with D possibly TRBD1 on 6 matching bases. V was clipped by 2 bases and J by 4 bases, with 11 bases between them. This CDR3 has 14 residues. Germline loops: CDR1 SGHTA, CDR2 FQGNSA. CDR3 DNA sequence: TGTGCCAGCAGCTTATGGGCAGGGGCCACTGAAGCTTTCTTT. Translated: CASSLWAGATEAFF. The variable domain in full, with the rest retrieved from reference TRBV7-2 and TRBJ1-1, is GAGVSQSPSNKVTEKGKDVELRCDPISGHTALYWYRQSLGQGLEFLIYFQGNSAPDKSGLPSDRFSAERTGGSVSTLTIQRTQQEDSAVYLCASSLWAGATEAFFGQGTRLTVV.

The rearrangement joins TRBV20-1 to TRBJ1-4; D gene uncertain. Trimming cost V 6 bases and J 0 bases, with 8 bases left between them. Germline V gene sequence: CDR1 DFQATT, CDR2 SNEGSKA (reference sequence). The CDR3 has 13 residues. The DNA of the CDR3 is TGCAGTGCGTTCGGCGCAACTAATGAAAAACTGTTTTTT. Translating it yields CSAFGATNEKLFF.

The CDR3 region has the DNA TGCAGTGCTAGGACAGGGGGCACAAACACCATATATTTT. Translation: CSARTGGTNTIYF. This chain joins TRBV20-1 and TRBJ1-3; 10 bases map to TRBD1. Germline CDR1 reads DFQATT; CDR2 reads SNEGSKA (reference sequence). With 3 bases clipped from V and 6 bases from J, the junction kept 2 bases outside the gene matches. The CDR3 consists of 13 residues.

This chain joins TRBV10-3 and TRBJ2-3; 9 positions match TRBD2. This CDR3 has 17 amino acids. The junction had 10 bases not matched to a gene; V was cut back by 4 bases and J by 2 bases. In germline, CDR1 is ENHRY, CDR2 SYGVKD. CDR3 bases: TGTGCCATCAGTGTATTATGGCTAGCGGGAACCACAGATACGCAGTATTTT. Translating it yields CAISVLWLAGTTDTQYF.

About this clonotype: One junction end disagrees with the germline gene, perhaps due to a read error. V and J are TRBV12-3 or TRBV12-4 and TRBJ2-1; TRBD2 matches 7 bases. The end of the DNA aligns better with TRBJ2-5, so the J call may be wrong. The CDR3 length is 11 residues. The CDR3: CASGANRTQYF. The CDR3 nucleotides read TGCGCCAGCGGGGCCAATAGAACCCAGTACTTC.

The chain uses TRBV29-1 and TRBJ2-7; D not certain. The CDR3 is made up of 11 amino acids. V was trimmed by 1 base and J by 6 bases, leaving 7 bases between them. Per the germline V gene, CDR1 is SQVTM and CDR2 is ANQGSEA. CDR3 bases: TGCAGCGTTGAAGTGTCTGCCGAGCAGTACTTC. This codes for CSVEVSAEQYF.

This chain joins TRBV28 and TRBJ2-3; TRBD1 might be the D (5 bases). Germline V gives CDR1 MDHEN, CDR2 SYDVKM. V was clipped by 7 bases and J by 0 bases, with 11 bases between them. The CDR3 runs 14 residues. The CDR3 coding sequence is TGTGCCAGCAACCGTGACAGCAGCACAGATACGCAGTATTTT. Its protein product is CASNRDSSTDTQYF.